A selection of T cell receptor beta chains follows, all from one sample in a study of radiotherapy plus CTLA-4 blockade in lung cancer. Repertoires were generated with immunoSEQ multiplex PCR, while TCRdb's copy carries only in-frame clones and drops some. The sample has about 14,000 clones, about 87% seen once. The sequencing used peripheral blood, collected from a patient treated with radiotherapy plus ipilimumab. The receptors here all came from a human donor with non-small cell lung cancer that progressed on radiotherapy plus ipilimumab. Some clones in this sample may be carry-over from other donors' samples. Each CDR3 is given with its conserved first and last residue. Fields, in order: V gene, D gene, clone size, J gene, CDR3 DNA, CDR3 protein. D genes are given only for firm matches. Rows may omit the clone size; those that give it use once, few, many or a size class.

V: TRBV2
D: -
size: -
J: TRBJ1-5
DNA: TGTGCCAGCAGCACCGCCGGGACAACTAGCAATCAGCCCCAGCATTTT
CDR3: CASSTAGTTSNQPQHF

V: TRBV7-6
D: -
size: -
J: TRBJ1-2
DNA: TGTGCCAGCAGCCTGCCCGGTAACTATGGCTACACCTTC
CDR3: CASSLPGNYGYTF

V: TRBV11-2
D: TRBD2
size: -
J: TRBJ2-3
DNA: TGTGCCAGCAGCTTAGAGTGGGCGGGAGGCCGCCATACGCAGTATTTT
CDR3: CASSLEWAGGRHTQYF

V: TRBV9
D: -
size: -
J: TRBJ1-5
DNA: TGTGCCAGCAGCCCCGGGTCAAATCAGCCCCAGCATTTT
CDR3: CASSPGSNQPQHF

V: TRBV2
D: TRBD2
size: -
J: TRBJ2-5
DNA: TGTGCCGTGGGACTAGTCGAAGAGACCCAGTACTTC
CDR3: CAVGLVEETQYF

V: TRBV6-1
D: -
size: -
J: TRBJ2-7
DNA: TGTGCCAGCAGTTGGACAGCCTACGAGCAGTACTTC
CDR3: CASSWTAYEQYF

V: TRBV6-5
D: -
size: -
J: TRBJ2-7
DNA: TGTGCCAGCAGTTACTCCCTCAGGACAGTCTCCTACGAGCAGTACTTC
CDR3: CASSYSLRTVSYEQYF

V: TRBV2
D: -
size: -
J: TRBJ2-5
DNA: TGTGCCAGCAGTTACAGGGTTGGCGAGACCCAGTACTTC
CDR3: CASSYRVGETQYF

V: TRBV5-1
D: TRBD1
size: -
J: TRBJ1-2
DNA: TGCGCCAGCAGCCCGGAACAGGGGGCCTATGGCTACACCTTC
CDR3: CASSPEQGAYGYTF

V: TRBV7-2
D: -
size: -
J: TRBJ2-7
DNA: TGTGCCAGCAGCCTGCAGGGATACGAGCAGTACTTC
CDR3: CASSLQGYEQYF

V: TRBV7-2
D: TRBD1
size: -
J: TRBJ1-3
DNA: TGTGCCAGCAGCTTCCGACAGGGGGCGATGGGAAACACCATATATTTT
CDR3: CASSFRQGAMGNTIYF

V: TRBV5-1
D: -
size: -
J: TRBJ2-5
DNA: TGCGCCAGCAGCTTCAAATCAGGGGTTGAAGAGACCCAGTACTTC
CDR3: CASSFKSGVEETQYF

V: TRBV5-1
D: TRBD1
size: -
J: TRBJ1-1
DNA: TGCGCCAGCAGCGCCGGGACAGGGGGCTACACTGAAGCTTTCTTT
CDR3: CASSAGTGGYTEAFF

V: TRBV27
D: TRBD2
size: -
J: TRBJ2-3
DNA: TGTGCCAGCAGTCAGACTAGCGGGAGATGGGGGGATACGCAGTATTTT
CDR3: CASSQTSGRWGDTQYF

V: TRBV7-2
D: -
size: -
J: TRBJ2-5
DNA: TGTGCCAGCAGCTTCGGCGGAGGGGAGACCCAGTACTTC
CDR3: CASSFGGGETQYF

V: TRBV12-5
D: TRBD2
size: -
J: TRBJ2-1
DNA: TGTGCTAGTGGTTTGCGGGGCGGGAGAGGCTACAATGAGCAGTTCTTC
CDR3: CASGLRGGRGYNEQFF

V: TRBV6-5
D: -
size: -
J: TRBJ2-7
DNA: TGTGCCAGCAGTTACTCATCAGTACCCTACGAGCAGTACTTC
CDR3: CASSYSSVPYEQYF

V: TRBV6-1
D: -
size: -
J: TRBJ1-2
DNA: TGTGCCAGCAGTGAAGCTCCCGGTTATGGCTACACCTTC
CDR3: CASSEAPGYGYTF

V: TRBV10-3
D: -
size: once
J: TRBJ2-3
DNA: TGTGCCATCAGCCGGGGTACAGATACGCAGTATTTT
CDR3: CAISRGTDTQYF

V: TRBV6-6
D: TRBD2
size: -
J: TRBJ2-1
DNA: TGTGCCAGCAGGGGACTAGTGAGCGCCTACAATGAGCAGTTCTTC
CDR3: CASRGLVSAYNEQFF

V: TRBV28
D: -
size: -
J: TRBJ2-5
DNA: TGTGCCAGCAGTTCCCCACCGGGAGAGACCCAGTACTTC
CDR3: CASSSPPGETQYF

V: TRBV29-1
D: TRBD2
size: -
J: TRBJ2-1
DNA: TGCAGCGTTGATGTGGCGGGAGGGTACAATGAGCAGTTCTTC
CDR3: CSVDVAGGYNEQFF

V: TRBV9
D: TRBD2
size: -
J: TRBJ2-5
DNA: TGTGCCAGCAGCCCCCGTGGTAGCGGGGGGGTTGGGGAGACCCAGTACTTC
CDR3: CASSPRGSGGVGETQYF

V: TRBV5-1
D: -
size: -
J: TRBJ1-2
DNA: TGCGCCAGCAGCTTGGAGGCAGGGGCCTATGGCTACACCTTC
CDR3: CASSLEAGAYGYTF

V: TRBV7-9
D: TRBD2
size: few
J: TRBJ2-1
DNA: TGTGCCAGCAGCTTGTTAGCGGGGAACAATGAGCAGTTCTTC
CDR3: CASSLLAGNNEQFF

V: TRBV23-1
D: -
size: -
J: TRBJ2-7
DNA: TGCGCCAGCAGTCCCCTCACAGGGTGTTCCTACGAGCAGTACTTC
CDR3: CASSPLTGCSYEQYF

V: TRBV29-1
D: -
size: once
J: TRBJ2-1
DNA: TGCAGCGGTGGGGAGGACTACAATGAGCAGTTCTTC
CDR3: CSGGEDYNEQFF

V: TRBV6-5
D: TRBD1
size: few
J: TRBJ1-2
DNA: TGTGCCAGCAGTCCTCAGGGGGGCTATGGCTACACCTTC
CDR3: CASSPQGGYGYTF

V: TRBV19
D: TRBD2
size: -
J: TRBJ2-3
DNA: TGTGCCAGTAGTATAGGGGGGGGTTTTTACGATACGCAGTATTTT
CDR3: CASSIGGGFYDTQYF

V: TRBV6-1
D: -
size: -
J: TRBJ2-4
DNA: TGTGCCAGCAGCGCCCGGGTAGCCAAAAACATTCAGTACTTC
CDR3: CASSARVAKNIQYF

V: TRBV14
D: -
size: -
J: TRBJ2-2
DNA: TGTGCCAGCAGCCGTCGACAGGACGGCACCGGGGAGCTGTTTTTT
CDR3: CASSRRQDGTGELFF

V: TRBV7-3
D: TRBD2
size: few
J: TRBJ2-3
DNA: TGTGCCAGCAGCTTAACTAGCGGGGGAGGGGATACGCAGTATTTT
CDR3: CASSLTSGGGDTQYF

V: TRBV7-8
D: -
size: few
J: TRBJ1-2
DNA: TGTGCCAGCAGCCCGACAGTGATCTATGGCTACACCTTC
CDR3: CASSPTVIYGYTF

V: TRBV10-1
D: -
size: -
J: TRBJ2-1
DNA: TGCGCCAGCAGTGAGTCTCGCGGGTATAGGTTCTTC
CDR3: CASSESRGYRFF

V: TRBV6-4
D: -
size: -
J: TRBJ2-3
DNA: TGTGCCAGCAGTGACTCGTACGGGGGTGCAGATACGCAGTATTTT
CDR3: CASSDSYGGADTQYF

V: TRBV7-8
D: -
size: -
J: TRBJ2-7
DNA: TGTGCCAGCAGCTCCGACAGGGGAGGGGAGCAGTACTTC
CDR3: CASSSDRGGEQYF

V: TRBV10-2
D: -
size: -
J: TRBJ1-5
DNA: TGCGCCAGCAGTGACGGGGGGGCTCTCAATCAGCCCCAGCATTTT
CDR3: CASSDGGALNQPQHF

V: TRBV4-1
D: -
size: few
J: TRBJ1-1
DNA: TGCGCCAGCAGCCAAGATCTCCAGGGATCCACTGAAGCTTTCTTT
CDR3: CASSQDLQGSTEAFF

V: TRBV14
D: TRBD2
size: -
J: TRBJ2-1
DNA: TGTGCCAGCAGTCCAGACACTAGCGGTCCTCACGAGCAGTTCTTC
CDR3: CASSPDTSGPHEQFF

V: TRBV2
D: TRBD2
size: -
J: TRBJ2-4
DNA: TGTGCCAGCAGTCAAGGACTAGCCGGGACCAAAAACATTCAGTACTTC
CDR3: CASSQGLAGTKNIQYF

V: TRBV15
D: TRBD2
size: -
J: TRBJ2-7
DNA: TGTGCCACCAGCAGAGAAGCGGGGGCGAGCTCCTACGAGCAGTACTTC
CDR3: CATSREAGASSYEQYF

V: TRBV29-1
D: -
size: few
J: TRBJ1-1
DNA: TGCAGCGTGGAGGGTATAGGGAACACTGAAGCTTTCTTT
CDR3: CSVEGIGNTEAFF

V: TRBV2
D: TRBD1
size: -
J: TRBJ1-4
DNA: TGTGCCAGCAGTGAAAGGACAGGGGTCAAGAAACTGTTTTTT
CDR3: CASSERTGVKKLFF

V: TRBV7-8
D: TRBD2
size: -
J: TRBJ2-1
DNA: TGTGCCAGCAGCAGAAGCGGTAGCGGGGTCCTCAATGAGCAGTTCTTC
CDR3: CASSRSGSGVLNEQFF

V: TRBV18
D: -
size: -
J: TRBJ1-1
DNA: TGTGCCAGCTCACCAATGACAGGGAACACTGAAGCTTTCTTT
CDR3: CASSPMTGNTEAFF

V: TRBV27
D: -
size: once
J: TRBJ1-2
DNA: TGTGCCAGCAGTTTATCCGACAGAACCTATGGCTACACCTTC
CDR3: CASSLSDRTYGYTF

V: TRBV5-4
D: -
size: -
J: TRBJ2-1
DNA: TGTGCCAGCAATCCTTCCCGGACTACCATCAATGAGCAGTTCTTC
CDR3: CASNPSRTTINEQFF

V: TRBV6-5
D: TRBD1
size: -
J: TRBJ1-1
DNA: TGTGCCAGCAGTATCCAGGGGGCTATTACCACTGAAGCTTTCTTT
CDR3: CASSIQGAITTEAFF

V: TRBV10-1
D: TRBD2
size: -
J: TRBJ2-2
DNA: TGCGCCAGCAGCACACAAACAGGACTAGCGGGAGCCACCGGGGAGCTGTTTTTT
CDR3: CASSTQTGLAGATGELFF